This is a list of T cell receptor beta chains from one sample in a study of T cell responses to AZD1222 COVID-19 vaccine. The method was immunoSEQ multiplex PCR; TCRdb's version includes in-frame clones alone and lacks a portion of them. The table shows 110,000 or so clones, with 70% to 90% occurring only once. The source material was peripheral blood, sampled 28 days after the second AZD1222 dose. All receptors come from an adult who received the AZD1222 COVID-19 vaccine. Both conserved end residues are part of each CDR3. A D gene is named only where the DNA matches it firmly. The size field is filled for only some rows; it gives once, few, many or a size class.

v_gene,d_gene,j_gene,abundance,CDR3aa,CDR3nt
TRBV15,-,TRBJ1-5,-,CATSSEGLDSKGPQHF,TGTGCCACCAGCAGCGAGGGGTTGGACTCGAAGGGACCCCAGCATTTT
TRBV27,TRBD1,TRBJ1-5,once,CASSFWTGGNQPQHF,TGTGCCAGCAGTTTTTGGACAGGTGGGAATCAGCCCCAGCATTTT
TRBV7-6,-,TRBJ1-5,-,CASSLATGLHQPQHF,TGTGCCAGCAGCTTAGCGACAGGCCTCCATCAGCCCCAGCATTTT
TRBV30,-,TRBJ2-5,-,CAWSVLARTETQYF,TGTGCCTGGAGTGTACTGGCCCGGACAGAGACCCAGTACTTC
TRBV9,-,TRBJ1-6,many,CASSEGTRNSPLHF,TGTGCCAGCAGCGAAGGGACACGGAATTCACCCCTCCACTTT
TRBV6-6,-,TRBJ1-4,-,CATRISREKLFF,TGTGCCACCCGTATCAGCCGTGAAAAACTGTTTTTT
TRBV2,-,TRBJ2-7,few,CAINRDQNSEQYF,TGTGCCATCAACCGGGACCAGAATTCCGAGCAGTACTTC
TRBV7-9,TRBD1,TRBJ2-7,-,CASSLALGQASYEQYF,TGTGCCAGCAGCTTAGCGCTCGGACAGGCGAGCTACGAGCAGTACTTC
TRBV7-6,TRBD1,TRBJ1-2,once,CASNPLDRGNGYTF,TGTGCCAGCAACCCCCTTGACAGGGGAAATGGCTACACCTTC
TRBV13,TRBD1,TRBJ1-3,once,CASSPGTGAIMGNTIYF,TGTGCCAGCAGCCCCGGGACAGGGGCCATCATGGGAAACACCATATATTTT
TRBV5-6,-,TRBJ2-7,-,CASSSDPGGYEQYF,TGTGCCAGCAGCTCCGATCCGGGCGGGTACGAGCAGTACTTC
TRBV9,TRBD1,TRBJ1-1,-,CASSVGGGRAEAFF,TGTGCCAGCAGCGTAGGAGGGGGCCGGGCTGAAGCTTTCTTT
TRBV5-6,-,TRBJ2-1,-,CASSLDSYNEQFF,TGTGCCAGCAGCCTGGACTCCTACAATGAGCAGTTCTTC
TRBV5-5,-,TRBJ2-7,-,CASSSNLYEQYF,TGTGCCAGCAGCTCGAACCTCTACGAGCAGTACTTC
TRBV9,TRBD2,TRBJ2-1,-,CASSARDYHHEQFF,TGTGCCAGCAGCGCACGGGACTACCACCATGAGCAGTTCTTC
TRBV6-5,-,TRBJ2-7,-,CASTGRAYEQYF,TGTGCCAGCACCGGTAGGGCCTACGAGCAGTACTTC
TRBV18,-,TRBJ1-6,once,CASSGRASPLHF,TGTGCCAGCTCAGGCAGGGCCTCACCCCTCCACTTT
TRBV7-9,TRBD1,TRBJ1-2,medium-sized,CASSLGQQGAWGYTF,TGTGCCAGCAGCTTAGGACAACAGGGGGCTTGGGGCTACACCTTC
TRBV7-2,-,TRBJ1-5,-,CASSYGGNQPQHF,TGTGCCAGCAGCTATGGCGGAAATCAGCCCCAGCATTTT
TRBV19,-,TRBJ2-5,-,CASSSNGETQYF,TGTGCCAGTAGCTCCAATGGGGAGACCCAGTACTTC
TRBV20-1,-,TRBJ2-7,once,CSASTGAYEQYF,TGCAGTGCTAGTACGGGAGCCTACGAGCAGTACTTC
TRBV29-1,-,TRBJ1-5,once,CSVGDDQPQHF,TGCAGCGTTGGGGACGATCAGCCCCAGCATTTT